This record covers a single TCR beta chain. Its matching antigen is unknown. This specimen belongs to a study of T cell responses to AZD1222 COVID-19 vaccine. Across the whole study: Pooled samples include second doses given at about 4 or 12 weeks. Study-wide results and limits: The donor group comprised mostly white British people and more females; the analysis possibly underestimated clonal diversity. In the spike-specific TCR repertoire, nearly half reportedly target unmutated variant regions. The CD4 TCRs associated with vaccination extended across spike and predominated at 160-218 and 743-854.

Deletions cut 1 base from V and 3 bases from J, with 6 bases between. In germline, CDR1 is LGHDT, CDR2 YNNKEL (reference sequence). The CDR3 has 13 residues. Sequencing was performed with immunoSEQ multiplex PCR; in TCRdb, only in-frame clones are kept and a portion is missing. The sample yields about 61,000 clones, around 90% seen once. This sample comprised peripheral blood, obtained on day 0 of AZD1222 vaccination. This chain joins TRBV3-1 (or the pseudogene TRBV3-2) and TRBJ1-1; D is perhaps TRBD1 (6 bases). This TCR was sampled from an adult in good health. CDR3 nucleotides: TGTGCCAGCAGCCAAGGGACAGACACTGAAGCTTTCTTT. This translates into CASSQGTDTEAFF.